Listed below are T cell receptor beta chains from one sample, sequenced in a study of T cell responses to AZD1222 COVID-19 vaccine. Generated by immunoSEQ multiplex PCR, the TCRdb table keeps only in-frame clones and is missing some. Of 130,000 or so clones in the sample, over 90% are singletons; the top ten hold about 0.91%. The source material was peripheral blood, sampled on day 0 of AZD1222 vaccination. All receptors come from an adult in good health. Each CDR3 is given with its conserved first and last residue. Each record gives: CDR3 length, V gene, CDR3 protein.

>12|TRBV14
CASSHGSWEQYF
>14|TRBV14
CASSPIFGGWGYTF
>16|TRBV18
CASSPSGQRAGNTIYF
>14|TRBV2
CASSEGGEINKQYF
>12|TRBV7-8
CASSPGQSGYTF
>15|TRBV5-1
CASSSTVSNTGELFF
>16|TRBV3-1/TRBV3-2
CASSQDGTRAVRIQYF
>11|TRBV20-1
CSAGTAGELFF
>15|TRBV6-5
CASSYSATGDHEQYF
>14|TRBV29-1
CSVVGRGSKNIQYF
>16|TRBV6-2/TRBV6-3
CASSYSRLAGGNIQYF
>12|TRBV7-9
CASSSDSNEQYF
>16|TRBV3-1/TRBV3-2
CASGGLGLAGIETQYF
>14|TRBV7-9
CASRWTGPGNTIYF
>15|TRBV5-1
CASSGGQTIGNTIYF
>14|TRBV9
CASSVGQGGYGYTF
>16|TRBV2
CASSEGTSKVGNEQFF
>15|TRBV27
CASSPDRDRFYGYTF
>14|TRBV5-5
CASSLVLGYTEAFF
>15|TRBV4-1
CASTSNLARANVLTF
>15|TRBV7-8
CASSLRQGPTYEQYF
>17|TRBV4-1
CASSQDPPEAGNTEAFF
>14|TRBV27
CASSLGGVDTEAFF
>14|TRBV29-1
CSVSVGRSSYEQYF
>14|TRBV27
CASSSGGLNTEAFF
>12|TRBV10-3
CATLGTGETQYF
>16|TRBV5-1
CASSLGDRNINSPLHF
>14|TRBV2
CASSAFEGFQPQHF
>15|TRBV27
CASSLRTPTYNEQFF
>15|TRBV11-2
CASSLTGGTNSPLHF
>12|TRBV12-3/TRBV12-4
CASRGIEETQYF
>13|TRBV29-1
CSVQTGGSYGYTF
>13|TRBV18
CASSREANYGYTF
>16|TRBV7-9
CASSLSGSTTNEKLFF
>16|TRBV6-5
CASSSAQGSDTGELFF
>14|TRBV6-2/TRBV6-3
CASSSGTGSYEQYF
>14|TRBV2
CASSEIQRAQPQHF
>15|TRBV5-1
CASSSRTGVTGELFF
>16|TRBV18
CASSPGQTRYTGELFF
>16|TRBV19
CASSIYGEGGNQPQHF
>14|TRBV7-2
CASSVRREGTEAFF
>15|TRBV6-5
CASRKSGTGNTEAFF
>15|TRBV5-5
CASSLVGRDRDEQYF
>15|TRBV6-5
CASSPSGAQPYGYTF
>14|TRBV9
CASSVAAAATEQYF
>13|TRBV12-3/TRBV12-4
CASSRSNTGELFF
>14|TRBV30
CAWRTGLSGNTIYF
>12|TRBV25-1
CASSGPGLLAFF
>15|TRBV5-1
CASSRSTGVSDTQYF
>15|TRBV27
CASSRPGQGSYEQYF
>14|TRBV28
CASSPPGGHGELFF
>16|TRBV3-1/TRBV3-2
CASSPRLADSYNEQFF
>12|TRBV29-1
CSVEGGGEKLFF
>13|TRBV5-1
CASKAQEGDGYTF
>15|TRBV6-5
CASTRFRDSGGTQYF
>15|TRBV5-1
CASTPRGQGVPEAFF
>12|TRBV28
CASSRQGYGYTF
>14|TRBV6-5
CASSTDSHNTEAFF
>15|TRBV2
CASRSPRIRANVLTF